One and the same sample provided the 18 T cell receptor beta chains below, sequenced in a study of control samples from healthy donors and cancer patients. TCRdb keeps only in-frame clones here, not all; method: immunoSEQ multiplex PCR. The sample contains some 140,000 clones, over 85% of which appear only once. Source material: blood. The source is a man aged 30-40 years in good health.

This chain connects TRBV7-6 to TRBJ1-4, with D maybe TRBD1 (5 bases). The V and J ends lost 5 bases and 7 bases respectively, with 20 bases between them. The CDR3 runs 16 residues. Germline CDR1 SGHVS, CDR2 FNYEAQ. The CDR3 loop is CASSPKVATAVEKLFF. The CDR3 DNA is TGTGCCAGCAGCCCAAAAGTGGCGACAGCGGTTGAAAAACTGTTTTTT.

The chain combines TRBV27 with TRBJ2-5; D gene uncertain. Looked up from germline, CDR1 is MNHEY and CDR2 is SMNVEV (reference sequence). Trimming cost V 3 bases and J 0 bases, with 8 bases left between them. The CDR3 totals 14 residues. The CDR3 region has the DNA TGTGCCAGCAGTTTGGTCACGCACCAAGAGACCCAGTACTTC. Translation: CASSLVTHQETQYF.

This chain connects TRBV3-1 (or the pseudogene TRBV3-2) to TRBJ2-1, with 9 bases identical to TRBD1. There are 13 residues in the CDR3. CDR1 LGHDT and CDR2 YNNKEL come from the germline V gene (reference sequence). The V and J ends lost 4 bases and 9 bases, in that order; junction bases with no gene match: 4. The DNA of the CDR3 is TGTGCCAGCAGCCGGACAGGGGTCACTGAGCAGTTCTTC. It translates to CASSRTGVTEQFF.

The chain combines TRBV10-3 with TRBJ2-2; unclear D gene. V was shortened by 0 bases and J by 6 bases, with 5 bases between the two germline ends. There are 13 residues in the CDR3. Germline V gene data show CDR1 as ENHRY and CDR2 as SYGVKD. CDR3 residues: CAISESQSGELFF. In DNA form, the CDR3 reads TGTGCCATCAGTGAGTCACAGTCCGGGGAGCTGTTTTTT.

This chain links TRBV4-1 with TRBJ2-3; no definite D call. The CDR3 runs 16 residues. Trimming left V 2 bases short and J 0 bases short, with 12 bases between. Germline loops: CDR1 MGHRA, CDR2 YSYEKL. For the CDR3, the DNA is TGCGCCAGCAGCCAATTTGCCGAAGGGAGCACAGATACGCAGTATTTT. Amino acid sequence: CASSQFAEGSTDTQYF.

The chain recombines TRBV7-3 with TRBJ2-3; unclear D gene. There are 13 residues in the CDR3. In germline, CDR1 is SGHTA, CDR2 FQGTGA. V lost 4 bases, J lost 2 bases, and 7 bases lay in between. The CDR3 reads CASSSTPTDTQYF. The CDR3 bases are TGTGCCAGCAGCTCCACACCCACAGATACGCAGTATTTT.

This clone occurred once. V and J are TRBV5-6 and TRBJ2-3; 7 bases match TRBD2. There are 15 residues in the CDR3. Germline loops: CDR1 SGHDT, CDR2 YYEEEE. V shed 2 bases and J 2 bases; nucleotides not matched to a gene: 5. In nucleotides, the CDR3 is TGTGCCAGCAGCTTTTGGGGAGGGTCCACAGATACGCAGTATTTT. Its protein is CASSFWGGSTDTQYF.

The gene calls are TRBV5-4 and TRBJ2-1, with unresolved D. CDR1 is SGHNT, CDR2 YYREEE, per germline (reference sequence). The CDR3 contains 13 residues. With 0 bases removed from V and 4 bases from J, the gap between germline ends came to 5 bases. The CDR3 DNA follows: TGTGCCAGCAGCTTGGTGGGTTACAATGAGCAGTTCTTC. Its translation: CASSLVGYNEQFF.

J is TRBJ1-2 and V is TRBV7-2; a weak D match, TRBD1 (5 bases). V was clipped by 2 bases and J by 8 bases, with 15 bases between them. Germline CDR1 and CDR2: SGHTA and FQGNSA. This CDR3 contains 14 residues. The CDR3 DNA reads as TGTGCCAGCAGCTTACTCGGGGCCCTGAGGGGCTACACCTTC. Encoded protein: CASSLLGALRGYTF. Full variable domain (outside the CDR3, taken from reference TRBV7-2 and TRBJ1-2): GAGVSQSPSNKVTEKGKDVELRCDPISGHTALYWYRQSLGQGLEFLIYFQGNSAPDKSGLPSDRFSAERTGGSVSTLTIQRTQQEDSAVYLCASSLLGALRGYTFGSGTRLTVV.

Here the CDR3 reads CASSPQVTGGLEGYTF. The CDR3 nucleotides read TGTGCCAGCAGCCCACAGGTGACAGGGGGCTTAGAAGGCTACACCTTC. The V gene is TRBV5-4, the J gene TRBJ1-2, with 10 bases fitting TRBD1. Germline trimming cut 4 bases from V and 8 bases from J; bases unmatched to any gene: 14. The CDR3 covers 16 residues. Germline V gene sequence: CDR1 SGHNT, CDR2 YYREEE (reference sequence).

This CDR3 reads CASLRFGAETQYF. The CDR3 coding sequence is TGTGCCAGCCTCCGCTTTGGGGCAGAGACCCAGTACTTC. The chain carries TRBV2 and TRBJ2-5, with D perhaps TRBD1 (5 bases). The CDR3 sequence is 13 residues long. Trimming stripped 8 bases from V and 4 bases from J, with 14 bases between. The germline gives CDR1 SNHLY, CDR2 FYNNEI. The full variable domain, its missing parts supplied by reference TRBV2 and TRBJ2-5, is EPEVTQTPSHQVTQMGQEVILRCVPISNHLYFYWYRQILGQKVEFLVSFYNNEISEKSEIFDDQFSVERPDGSNFTLKIRSTKLEDSAMYFCASLRFGAETQYFGPGTRLLVL.

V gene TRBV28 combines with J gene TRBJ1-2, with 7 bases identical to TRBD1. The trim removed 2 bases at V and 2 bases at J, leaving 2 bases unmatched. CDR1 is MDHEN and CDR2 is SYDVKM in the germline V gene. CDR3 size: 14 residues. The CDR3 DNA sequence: TGTGCCAGCAGTTTAGGGACAGTCAACTATGGCTACACCTTC. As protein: CASSLGTVNYGYTF.

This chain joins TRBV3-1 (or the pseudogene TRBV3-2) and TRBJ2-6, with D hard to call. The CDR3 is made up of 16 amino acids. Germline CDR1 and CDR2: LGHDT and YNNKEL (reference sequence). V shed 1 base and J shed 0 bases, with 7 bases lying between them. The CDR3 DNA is TGTGCCAGCAGCCAAGGTGGACCCTCTGGGGCCAACGTCCTGACTTTC. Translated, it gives CASSQGGPSGANVLTF.

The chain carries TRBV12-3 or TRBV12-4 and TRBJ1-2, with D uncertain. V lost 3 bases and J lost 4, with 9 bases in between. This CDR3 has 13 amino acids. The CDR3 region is CASSLAGGYGYTF. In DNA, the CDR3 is TGTGCCAGCAGTTTGGCAGGTGGCTATGGCTACACCTTC.

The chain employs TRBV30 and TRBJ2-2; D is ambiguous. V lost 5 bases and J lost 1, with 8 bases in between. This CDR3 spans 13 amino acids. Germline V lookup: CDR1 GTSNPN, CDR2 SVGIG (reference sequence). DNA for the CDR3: TGTGCCTGGTGCTTGGAGAACACCGGGGAGCTGTTTTTT. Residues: CAWCLENTGELFF.

CDR3 sequence: CASTLGQTTEAFF. In DNA, the CDR3 is TGTGCCAGCACCTTAGGACAGACAACTGAAGCTTTCTTT. This rearrangement joins TRBV12-3 or TRBV12-4 to TRBJ1-1; TRBD1 might be the D (6 bases). The CDR3 length is 13 residues. Deletions cut 7 bases from V and 5 bases from J, with 14 bases between.

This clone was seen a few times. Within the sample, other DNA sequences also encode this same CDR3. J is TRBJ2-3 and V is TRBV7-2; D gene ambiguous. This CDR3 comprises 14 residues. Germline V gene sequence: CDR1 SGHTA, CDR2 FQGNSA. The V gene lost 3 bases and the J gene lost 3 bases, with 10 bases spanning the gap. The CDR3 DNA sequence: TGTGCCAGCAGCTTGGACGGACCGACAGATACGCAGTATTTT. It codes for CASSLDGPTDTQYF.

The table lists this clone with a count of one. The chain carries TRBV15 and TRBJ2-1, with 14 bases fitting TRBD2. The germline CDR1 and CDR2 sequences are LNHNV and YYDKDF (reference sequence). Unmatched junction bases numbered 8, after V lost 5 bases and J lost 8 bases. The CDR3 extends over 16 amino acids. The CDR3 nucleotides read TGTGCCACCAGCGAGGGGACTAGCGGGAGACGGGATGAGCAGTTCTTC. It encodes CATSEGTSGRRDEQFF.